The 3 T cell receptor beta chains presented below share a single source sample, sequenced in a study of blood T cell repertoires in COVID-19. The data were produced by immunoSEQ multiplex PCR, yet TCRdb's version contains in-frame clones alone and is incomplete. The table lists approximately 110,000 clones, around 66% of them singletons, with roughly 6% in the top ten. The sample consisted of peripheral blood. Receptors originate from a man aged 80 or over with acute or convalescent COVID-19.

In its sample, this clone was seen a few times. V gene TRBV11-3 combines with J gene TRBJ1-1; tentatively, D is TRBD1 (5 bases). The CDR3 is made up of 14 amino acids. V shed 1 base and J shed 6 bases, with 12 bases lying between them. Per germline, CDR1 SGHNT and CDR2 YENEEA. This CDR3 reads CASSLGDSVSEAFF. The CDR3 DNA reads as TGTGCCAGCAGCTTAGGAGACAGCGTTTCTGAAGCTTTCTTT. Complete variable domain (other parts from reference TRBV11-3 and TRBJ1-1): EAGVVQSPRYKIIEKKQPVAFWCNPISGHNTLYWYLQNLGQGPELLIRYENEEAVDDSQLPKDRFSAERLKGVDSTLKIQPAELGDSAVYLCASSLGDSVSEAFFGQGTRLTVV.

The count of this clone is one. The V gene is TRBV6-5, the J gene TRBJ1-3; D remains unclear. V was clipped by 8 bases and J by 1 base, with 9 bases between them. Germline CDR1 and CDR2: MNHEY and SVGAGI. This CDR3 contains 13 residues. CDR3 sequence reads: CASVGGSGNTIYF. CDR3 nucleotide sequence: TGTGCCAGCGTTGGCGGGTCTGGAAACACCATATATTTT.

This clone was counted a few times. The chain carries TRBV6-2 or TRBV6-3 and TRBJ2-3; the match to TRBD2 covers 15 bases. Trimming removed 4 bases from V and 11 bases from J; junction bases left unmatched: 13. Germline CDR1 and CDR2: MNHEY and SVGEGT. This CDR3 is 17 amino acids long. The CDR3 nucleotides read TGTGCCAGCAGTTCGTTGAGGGGACTAGCGGGAGGTCTAGGGCAGTATTTT. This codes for CASSSLRGLAGGLGQYF.